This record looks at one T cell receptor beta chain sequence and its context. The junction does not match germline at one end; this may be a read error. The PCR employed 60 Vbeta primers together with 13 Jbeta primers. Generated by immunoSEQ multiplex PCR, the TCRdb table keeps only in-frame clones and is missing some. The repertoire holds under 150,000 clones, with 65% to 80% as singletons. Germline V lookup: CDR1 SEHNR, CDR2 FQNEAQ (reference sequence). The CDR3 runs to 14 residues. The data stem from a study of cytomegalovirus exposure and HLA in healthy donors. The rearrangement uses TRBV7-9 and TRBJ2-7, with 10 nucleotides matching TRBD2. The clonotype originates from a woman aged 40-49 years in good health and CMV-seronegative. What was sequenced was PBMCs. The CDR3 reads CSSSLAGEAYEQYF. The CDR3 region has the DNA TGTTCCAGCAGCCTAGCGGGAGAGGCCTACGAGCAGTACTTC.